A selection of T cell receptor beta chains follows, all from one sample in a study of CD8 T cells in Susac syndrome. A single record per CDR3 protein comes from TCRdb applying MiXCR to the immunoSEQ multiplex PCR reads. The sample consists of some 120,000 distinct CDR3 sequences, under 95% of them appearing once. The sequencing input was CD8+ T cells from PBMCs. These receptors all come from a human donor with multiple sclerosis. CDR3s include the opening cysteine and the closing phenylalanine or tryptophan. The order of the fields is J gene, V gene, CDR3 protein.

>TRBJ2-7|TRBV7-9
CASSPPGASYEQYF
>TRBJ1-1|TRBV4-1
CASSQDWGANTEAFF
>TRBJ2-6|TRBV12-3/TRBV12-4
CASTYSGVLTF
>TRBJ1-2|TRBV3-1
CASSQEDLHGYTF
>TRBJ1-2|TRBV9
CASLGNGYTF
>TRBJ2-2|TRBV10-3
CATEGAGTGELFF
>TRBJ2-1|TRBV20-1
CSALAPTYNEQFF
>TRBJ2-7|TRBV4-1
CASSQDQDIIYEQYF
>TRBJ2-3|TRBV27
CASSPGLPNTQYF
>TRBJ1-1|TRBV6-5
CASKQGYEAFF
>TRBJ2-7|TRBV4-3
CASSQESSGAGQITYEQYF
>TRBJ2-3|TRBV7-9
CASNPPFGFLADTQYF
>TRBJ1-2|TRBV30
CAWRLGARDGYTF
>TRBJ1-4|TRBV5-4
CASRNWLENEKLFF
>TRBJ2-1|TRBV7-9
CASSLLLGGGQQFF
>TRBJ1-5|TRBV2
CASTQDRSNQPQHF
>TRBJ2-7|TRBV20-1
CSARDVDRDSYEQYF
>TRBJ2-1|TRBV5-1
CASSLDSTSGRLSYNEQFF
>TRBJ2-5|TRBV4-2
CASSQDSPSGSETQYF
>TRBJ1-1|TRBV29-1
CSVEGSDAAEAFF
>TRBJ2-7|TRBV12-3/TRBV12-4
CASSLGQGALFYEQYF
>TRBJ2-7|TRBV5-1
CASSLTSGRALGDEQYF
>TRBJ1-1|TRBV29-1
CSAKQGEVDTEAFF
>TRBJ1-5|TRBV19
CASVEFEAVGQPQHF
>TRBJ1-1|TRBV6-6
CASSYGEGDTEAFF
>TRBJ2-3|TRBV11-2
CASSPVPPGRSTDTQYF
>TRBJ1-1|TRBV30
CAWSDLAGGVTEAFF
>TRBJ2-7|TRBV9
CASSGKSTYSYEQYF
>TRBJ2-1|TRBV27
CASSDNRGWDEQFF
>TRBJ2-1|TRBV29-1
CSVGLAGPLINEQFF
>TRBJ2-7|TRBV20-1
CSAESRDKLYEQYF
>TRBJ1-1|TRBV6-1
CASSEWTHTEAFF
>TRBJ1-1|TRBV12-3/TRBV12-4
CASRATGAPTEAFF
>TRBJ1-2|TRBV20-1
CSGRGSANYGYTF
>TRBJ2-2|TRBV19
CASSIANTGELFF
>TRBJ2-7|TRBV4-1
CASSHGQGGLYEQYF
>TRBJ2-3|TRBV5-4
CASSTPGERDTQYF
>TRBJ1-5|TRBV20-1
CSAKAPGIGQPQHF
>TRBJ2-1|TRBV7-7
CASSLAGGMDEQFF
>TRBJ1-5|TRBV28
CASSSRTGSQPQHF
>TRBJ2-2|TRBV27
CASSLQTSGELFF
>TRBJ1-2|TRBV4-1
CASSHPAGTENYGYTF
>TRBJ2-1|TRBV29-1
CSVGVPGGNEQFF
>TRBJ1-4|TRBV7-9
CASSLGATNEKLFF
>TRBJ2-2|TRBV24-1
CATSDKLNTGELFF
>TRBJ1-1|TRBV29-1
CSVEVEGTEAFF
>TRBJ2-7|TRBV7-9
CATGGSSYEQYF
>TRBJ1-3|TRBV2
CVYEGTGNTIYF
>TRBJ2-3|TRBV12-3/TRBV12-4
CASSLGLALLPPF